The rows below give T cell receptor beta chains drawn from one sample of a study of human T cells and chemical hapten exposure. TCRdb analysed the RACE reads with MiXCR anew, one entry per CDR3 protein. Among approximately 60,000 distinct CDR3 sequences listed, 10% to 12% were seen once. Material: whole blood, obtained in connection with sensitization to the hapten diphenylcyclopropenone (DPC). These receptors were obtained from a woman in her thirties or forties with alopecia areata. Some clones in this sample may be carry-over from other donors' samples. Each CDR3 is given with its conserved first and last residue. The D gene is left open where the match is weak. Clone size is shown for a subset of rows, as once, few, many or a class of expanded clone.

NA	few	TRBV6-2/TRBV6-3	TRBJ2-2	CASSLRANTGELFF	TGTGCCAGCAGTTTGAGGGCGAACACCGGGGAGCTGTTTTTT
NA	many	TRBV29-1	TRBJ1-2	CSVATGPWNYGYTF	TGCAGCGTAGCTACAGGGCCTTGGAACTATGGCTACACCTTC
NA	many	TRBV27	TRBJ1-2	CASSSDAGYTF	TGTGCCAGCAGTTCTGATGCGGGCTACACCTTC
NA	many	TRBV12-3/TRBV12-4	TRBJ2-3	CASSPSFGRHSDTQYF	TGTGCCAGCAGTCCCAGTTTTGGGCGCCACTCAGATACGCAGTATTTT
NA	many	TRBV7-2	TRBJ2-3	CASSLDTGTDTQYF	TGTGCCAGCAGCTTAGATACAGGGACAGATACGCAGTATTTT
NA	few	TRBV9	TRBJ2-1	CTAGAPSSYNEQFF	TGTACGGCGGGGGCCCCAAGCTCCTACAATGAGCAGTTCTTC
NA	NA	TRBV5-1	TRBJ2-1	CASSLVLGPRREQFF	TGCGCCAGCAGCTTGGTGTTGGGACCTAGGCGTGAGCAGTTCTTC
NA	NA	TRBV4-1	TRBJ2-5	CASSPLLTGPGETQYF	TGCGCCAGCAGCCCACTACTAACTGGACCTGGGGAGACCCAGTACTTC
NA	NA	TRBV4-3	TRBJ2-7	CASSQDRRDYEQYF	TGCGCCAGCAGCCAAGACAGGAGGGACTACGAGCAGTACTTC
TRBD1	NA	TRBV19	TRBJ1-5	CASSTRDRGHQPQHF	TGTGCCAGTAGCACCCGGGACAGGGGGCATCAGCCCCAGCATTTT
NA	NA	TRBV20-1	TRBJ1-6	CSAKPTEPNSPLHF	TGCAGTGCTAAGCCGACAGAGCCTAATTCACCCCTCCACTTT
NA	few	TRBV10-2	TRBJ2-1	CASGEDWRASSYNEQFF	TGCGCCAGCGGGGAAGATTGGAGGGCGAGCTCCTACAATGAGCAGTTCTTC
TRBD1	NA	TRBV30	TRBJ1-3	CAWAGTGGLGNTIYF	TGTGCCTGGGCCGGGACAGGGGGCCTTGGAAACACCATATATTTT
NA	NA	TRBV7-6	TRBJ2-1	CASSARALGDEQFF	TGTGCCAGCAGCGCCAGGGCCCTAGGCGATGAGCAGTTCTTC
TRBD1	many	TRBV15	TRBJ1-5	CATSTGQGATSAQHF	TGTGCCACCAGCACCGGACAGGGAGCCACCTCAGCCCAGCATTTT
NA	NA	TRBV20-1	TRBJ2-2	CRGPRVAANTGELFF	TGCAGGGGACCTCGGGTGGCCGCGAACACCGGGGAGCTGTTTTTT
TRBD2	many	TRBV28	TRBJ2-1	CASSLAGGPLAEQFF	TGTGCCAGCAGTTTAGCGGGAGGGCCCTTAGCCGAGCAGTTCTTC
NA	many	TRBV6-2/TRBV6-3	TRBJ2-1	CASTLGRAGGEFF	TGTGCCAGCACCTTAGGACGGGCGGGTGGAGAGTTCTTC
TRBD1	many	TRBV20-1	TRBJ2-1	CSARGQADNEQFF	TGCAGTGCTAGGGGACAGGCCGACAATGAGCAGTTCTTC
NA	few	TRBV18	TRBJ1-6	CASSLQKGSGSSPLHF	TGTGCCAGCTCCCTCCAAAAAGGGTCGGGGAGTTCACCCCTCCACTTT
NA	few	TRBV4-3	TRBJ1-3	CASSQQGNGNTIYF	TGCGCCAGCAGCCAACAGGGAAATGGAAACACCATATATTTT
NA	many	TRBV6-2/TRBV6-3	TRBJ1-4	CASSSRDATNEKLFF	TGTGCCAGCAGTTCCCGGGACGCCACAAATGAAAAACTGTTTTTT
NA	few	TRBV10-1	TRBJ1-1	CASSERGKTGLLRNTEAFF	TGCGCCAGCAGTGAGCGGGGGAAGACAGGACTATTGAGGAACACTGAAGCTTTCTTT
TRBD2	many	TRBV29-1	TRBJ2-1	CSVDLTSSEQFF	TGCAGCGTTGATTTGACTAGCTCTGAGCAGTTCTTC
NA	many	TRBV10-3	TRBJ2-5	CAISGTSLATQETQYF	TGTGCCATCAGTGGGACTTCTCTAGCGACCCAAGAGACCCAGTACTTC
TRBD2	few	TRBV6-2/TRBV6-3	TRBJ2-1	CASSHGPGLAHSGEQFF	TGTGCCAGCAGTCATGGACCGGGACTAGCTCACTCGGGGGAGCAGTTCTTC
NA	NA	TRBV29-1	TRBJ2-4	CSVGQVNIQYF	TGCAGCGTTGGGCAGGTGAACATTCAGTACTTC
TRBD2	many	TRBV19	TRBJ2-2	CASTPLAGDTGELFF	TGTGCCAGCACCCCCCTAGCGGGTGACACCGGGGAGCTGTTTTTT